This is a list of T cell receptor beta chains from one sample in a study of graft-versus-host responses after intestinal transplantation. Using immunoSEQ multiplex PCR, the repertoire was profiled, and TCRdb retains in-frame clones only, with some absent. The sample has about 59,000 clones; 90% to 95% are singletons. Their specific antigens are unknown. This sample comprised unstimulated CD4+ T cells sorted from spleen or lymph node cells, obtained before transplant. Receptors originate from a human donor who was the organ donor for an intestinal transplant. CDR3s include the opening cysteine and the closing phenylalanine or tryptophan. A D gene is named only where the DNA matches it firmly. Size is omitted from some rows. Given values are once, few, many or a class for expanded clones.

size	V	D	J	length	DNA	CDR3
.	TRBV5-1	.	TRBJ2-5	13	TGCGCCAGCAGCTCCGGGACAAAAGAGACCCAGTACTTC	CASSSGTKETQYF
.	TRBV18	.	TRBJ2-1	14	TGTGCCAGCTCACCATTGGGAGGTTACAATGAGCAGTTCTTC	CASSPLGGYNEQFF
.	TRBV5-1	TRBD1	TRBJ1-1	14	TGCGCCAGCAGCCAAGACACAGGGGGCACTGAAGCTTTCTTT	CASSQDTGGTEAFF
.	TRBV6-1	TRBD1	TRBJ1-1	14	TGTGCCAGCAGTGTAAACAGGGGGAACACTGAAGCTTTCTTT	CASSVNRGNTEAFF
.	TRBV5-7	.	TRBJ2-5	15	TGTGCCAGCAGCTCCGCGGGGGCCCCCCGGGAGACCCAGTACTTC	CASSSAGAPRETQYF
.	TRBV7-2	.	TRBJ1-2	16	TGTGCCAGCAGCTTAACCATGACAACGGTCGGAGATGGCTACACCTTC	CASSLTMTTVGDGYTF
.	TRBV5-1	TRBD2	TRBJ2-3	17	TGCGCCAGCAGCTTGGCCCCTTCCGCGGGGGGGCCACATACGCAGTATTTT	CASSLAPSAGGPHTQYF
once	TRBV11-1	TRBD2	TRBJ2-3	15	TGTGCCAGCAGCGTAGCGGGGGGGCGTCAAGATACGCAGTATTTT	CASSVAGGRQDTQYF
.	TRBV7-9	TRBD1	TRBJ1-2	15	TGTGCCAGCAGCTTTAAGAGGGGGCAGATCTATGGCTACACCTTC	CASSFKRGQIYGYTF
.	TRBV7-2	.	TRBJ2-3	15	TGTGCCAGCAGCACCCGGACTCATCAGAGAGATACGCAGTATTTT	CASSTRTHQRDTQYF
once	TRBV5-4	.	TRBJ1-2	13	TGTGCCAGCAGTTTTGACGGTCCTTATGGCTACACCTTC	CASSFDGPYGYTF
.	TRBV5-1	.	TRBJ2-7	14	TGCGCCAGCAGCTTTGGCGGGGCAGGGGAAGAGCAGTACTTC	CASSFGGAGEEQYF
.	TRBV2	.	TRBJ1-2	16	TGTGCCAGCAGAGCAGGACACGGGGATTTCTACTATGGCTACACCTTC	CASRAGHGDFYYGYTF
.	TRBV5-4	.	TRBJ2-1	14	TGTGCCAGCAGCGTCGAACCTAGCGCCCATGAGCAGTTCTTC	CASSVEPSAHEQFF
.	TRBV27	TRBD1	TRBJ2-7	15	TGTGCCAGCAGTTCGGACAGGCTTACCTCCTACGAGCAGTACTTC	CASSSDRLTSYEQYF
.	TRBV2	.	TRBJ2-7	12	TGTGCCAGCAGAGGACACTCCTACGAGCAGTACTTC	CASRGHSYEQYF
.	TRBV6-1	.	TRBJ1-5	13	TGTGCCAGCACACCTAATAGCAATCAGCCCCAGCATTTT	CASTPNSNQPQHF
.	TRBV2	TRBD2	TRBJ2-7	16	TGTGCCAGCAGTAGAAGACTAGCGGGGGGGCCCTACGAGCAGTACTTC	CASSRRLAGGPYEQYF
once	TRBV7-9	.	TRBJ1-1	17	TGTGCCAGCAGCTTAGGGAGGGGAGTTTGGATCAACACTGAAGCTTTCTTT	CASSLGRGVWINTEAFF
once	TRBV2	TRBD2	TRBJ2-5	16	TGTGCCAGCAATAACCTGCCTAGCGGGGGCCCGGGGACCCAGTACTTC	CASNNLPSGGPGTQYF
once	TRBV30	.	TRBJ1-4	14	TGTGCCTGGGGGGCCGGGGGAACTAATGAAAAACTGTTTTTT	CAWGAGGTNEKLFF
.	TRBV6-5	.	TRBJ2-2	12	TGTGCCAGCAGTTCGAACACCGGGGAGCTGTTTTTT	CASSSNTGELFF
.	TRBV5-1	TRBD2	TRBJ2-3	15	TGCGCCAGCAGCTTTAGCGGGGGGGCCCCAGATACGCAGTATTTT	CASSFSGGAPDTQYF
.	TRBV4-1	TRBD2	TRBJ2-3	17	TGCGCCAGCAGCCAAGCTATGAGCGGGGGCGGGAGGGATACGCAGTATTTT	CASSQAMSGGGRDTQYF
.	TRBV7-2	.	TRBJ2-5	15	TGTGCCAGCAGCTTAGTGCACGGGAGCCGTGAGACCCAGTACTTC	CASSLVHGSRETQYF
.	TRBV5-6	.	TRBJ2-3	11	TGTGCCAGCAGCTTGGTAGGTACGCAGTATTTT	CASSLVGTQYF
.	TRBV18	TRBD1	TRBJ1-2	16	TGTGCCAGCTCACCATGGGCTCAGGGGGTTAACTATGGCTACACCTTC	CASSPWAQGVNYGYTF
.	TRBV5-4	.	TRBJ2-3	13	TGTGCCAGCAGCTTGCGGGCCACAGATACGCAGTATTTT	CASSLRATDTQYF
.	TRBV7-9	TRBD1	TRBJ1-2	12	TGTGCCAGCAGCTTAGGACAGGGTGGCTACACCTTC	CASSLGQGGYTF
.	TRBV7-2	.	TRBJ1-5	16	TGTGCCAGCAGCTCATTGGGGGGGGGAAGCAATCAGCCCCAGCATTTT	CASSSLGGGSNQPQHF
.	TRBV27	TRBD1	TRBJ1-6	16	TGTGCCAGCAGTTTCGCGACAGGGGGATCATATTCACCCCTCCACTTT	CASSFATGGSYSPLHF